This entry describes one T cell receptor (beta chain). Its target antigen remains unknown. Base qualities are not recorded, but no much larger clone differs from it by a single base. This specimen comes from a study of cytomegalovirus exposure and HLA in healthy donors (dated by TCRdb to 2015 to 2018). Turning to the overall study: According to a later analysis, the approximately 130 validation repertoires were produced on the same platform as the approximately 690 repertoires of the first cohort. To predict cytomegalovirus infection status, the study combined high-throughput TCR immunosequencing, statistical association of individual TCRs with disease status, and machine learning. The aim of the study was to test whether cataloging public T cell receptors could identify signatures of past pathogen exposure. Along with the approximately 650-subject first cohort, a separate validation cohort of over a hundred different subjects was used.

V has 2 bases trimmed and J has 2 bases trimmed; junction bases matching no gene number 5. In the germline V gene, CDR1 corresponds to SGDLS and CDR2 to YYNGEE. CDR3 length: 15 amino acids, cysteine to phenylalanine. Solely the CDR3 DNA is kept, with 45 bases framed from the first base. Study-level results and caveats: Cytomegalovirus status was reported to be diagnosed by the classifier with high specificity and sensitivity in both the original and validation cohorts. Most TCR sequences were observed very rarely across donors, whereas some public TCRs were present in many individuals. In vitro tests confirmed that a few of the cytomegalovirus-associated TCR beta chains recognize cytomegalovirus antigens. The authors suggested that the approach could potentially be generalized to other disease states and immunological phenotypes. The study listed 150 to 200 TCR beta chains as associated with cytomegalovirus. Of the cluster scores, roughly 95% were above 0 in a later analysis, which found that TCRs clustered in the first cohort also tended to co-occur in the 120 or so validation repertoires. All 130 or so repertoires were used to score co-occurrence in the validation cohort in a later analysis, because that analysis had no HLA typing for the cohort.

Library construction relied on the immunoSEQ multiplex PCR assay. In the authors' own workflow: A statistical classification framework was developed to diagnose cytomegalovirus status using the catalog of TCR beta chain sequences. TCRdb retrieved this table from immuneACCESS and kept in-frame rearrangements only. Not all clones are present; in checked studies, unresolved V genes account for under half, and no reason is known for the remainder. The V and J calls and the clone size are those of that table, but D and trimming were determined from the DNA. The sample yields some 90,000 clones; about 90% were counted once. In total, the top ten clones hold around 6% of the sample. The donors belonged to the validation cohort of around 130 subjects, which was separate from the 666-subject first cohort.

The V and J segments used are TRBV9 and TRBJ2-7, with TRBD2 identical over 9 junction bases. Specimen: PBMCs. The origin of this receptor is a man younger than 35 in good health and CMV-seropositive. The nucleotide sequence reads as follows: TGTGCCAGCAGCGTGGGGAGCGGGGGGACCTACGAGCAGTACTTC. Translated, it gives CASSVGSGGTYEQYF.